The clone carrying this T cell receptor (beta chain) appeared many times. Its antigen is undetermined. This sample stems from a study of neurological immune-mediated disorders. On the study more broadly: The disease course was relapsing-remitting in approximately 31 and secondary progressive in about 9% of the 34 multiple sclerosis patients.

V was cut by 3 bases and J by 6 bases, with 13 bases left in between. Germline V gives CDR1 SGHRS, CDR2 YFSETQ. The CDR3 is 13 amino acids. TCRdb recomputed calls from the 5' RACE reads with MiXCR, one row per CDR3 protein. The table includes 85,000 to 90,000 distinct CDR3 sequences, under 4.5% detected once. PBMCs stored at -80 C, numbering 2 million, were the origin of the unsorted libraries. Study-wide results and limits: Multiple sclerosis, the disease with the least TCR clonal expansion, fell below healthy controls, whereas HTLV-1-associated myelopathy showed the most. None of the CDR3 amino acid sequences found in expanded clones was shared across subjects. This suggests that the TCR-beta repertoires were private in all groups.

This clonotype was obtained from a woman between 45 and 60 years old with multiple sclerosis. Sequences were obtained from PBMCs. This chain connects TRBV5-1 to TRBJ2-7; D possibly corresponds to TRBD1 (5 bases). The DNA of the CDR3 is TGCGCCAGCAGCTCAACCCCCAGGGTCGAGCAGTACTTC. This codes for CASSSTPRVEQYF. The whole variable domain, filled in from reference TRBV5-1 and TRBJ2-7, reads KAGVTQTPRYLIKTRGQQVTLSCSPISGHRSVSWYQQTPGQGLQFLFEYFSETQRNKGNFPGRFSGRQFSNSRSEMNVSTLELGDSALYLCASSSTPRVEQYFGPGTRLTVT.